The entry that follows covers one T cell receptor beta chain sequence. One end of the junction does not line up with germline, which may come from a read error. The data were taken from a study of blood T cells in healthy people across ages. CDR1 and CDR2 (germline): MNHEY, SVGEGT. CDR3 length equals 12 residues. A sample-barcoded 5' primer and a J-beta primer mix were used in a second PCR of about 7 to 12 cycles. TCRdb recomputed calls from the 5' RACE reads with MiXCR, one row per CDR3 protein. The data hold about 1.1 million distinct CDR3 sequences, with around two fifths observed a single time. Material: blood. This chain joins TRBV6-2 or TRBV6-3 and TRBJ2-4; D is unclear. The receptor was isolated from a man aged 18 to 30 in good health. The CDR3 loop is CASTLDKNIQYF. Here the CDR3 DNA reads TGCGCCAGCACGTTAGACAAAAACATTCAGTACTTC.